A single TCR beta chain is shown here with its context. The antigen is unknown. The CDR3 runs to 14 residues. V lost 7 bases to trimming and J lost 7 bases, with 19 bases between them. Germline V gene sequence: CDR1 MNHNS, CDR2 SASEGT. This sample was included in a study of cytotoxic CD8 clonotypes in ibrutinib-treated CLL. Overall study findings and caveats: Contraction or stability on treatment characterized the public clonotypes, which were uncommon. Clonality grew at ibrutinib response; at progression, it decreased back toward baseline. Exceeding age-matched healthy donors, baseline clonality also tracked the counts of circulating CD8+ T cells.

The method was immunoSEQ multiplex PCR; TCRdb's version includes in-frame clones alone and lacks a portion of them. The data hold 25,000 to 30,000 clones, with 85% observed a single time. The chain uses TRBV6-1 and TRBJ1-2; possible D gene TRBD1, 6 bases. This TCR was sampled from a human donor with chronic lymphocytic leukemia. The sample here was PBMCs, taken after 24 months of ibrutinib treatment. Here the CDR3 DNA reads TGTGCCAGCATACAGGGATTCCTGATGTTTGGCTACACCTTC. It yields the protein CASIQGFLMFGYTF.